This TCR beta chain was sequenced in a study of regulatory T cells in long-lasting Graves disease. Time point denoted: newly diagnosed GD, antithyroid drugs for less than 3 months. Isolated PBMC RNA provided the starting material for the TCR library. V gave up 4 bases and J gave up 0 bases, with 13 bases separating them. This CDR3 spans 16 amino acids. From germline, CDR1 is LNHDA and CDR2 SQIVND (reference sequence). For TCR beta, libraries came from iRepertoire HTBI primers and Arm-PCR of CDR3 regions. TCRdb re-called the multiplex PCR reads through MiXCR, storing one row per CDR3 protein. The table lists 620,000 or so distinct CDR3 sequences, 15% to 20% of them singletons, with roughly 18% in the top ten. The data also belong to a second study, concerning T cells in Graves' hyperthyroidism and ophthalmopathy. This second study notes: Uncontrolled infection, other autoimmune disease, pregnancy or lactation disqualified patients from enrolment. HTBI primers were used for first-round RT-PCR of the TCR CDR3. Separation of ophthalmopathy from stable hyperthyroidism was achieved by a 13 V-J model.

V is TRBV19 and J is TRBJ2-1, with a possible D match to TRBD2 (6 bases). This specimen was peripheral blood mononuclear cells (PBMCs), taken at new diagnosis, from a patient treated with antithyroid drugs. This clonotype was sampled from a woman in her twenties or thirties with Graves disease. CDR3 region: CASSKSGVSSYNEQFF. The CDR3 nucleotides read TGTGCCAGTAGTAAGTCGGGGGTTAGCTCCTACAATGAGCAGTTCTTC.